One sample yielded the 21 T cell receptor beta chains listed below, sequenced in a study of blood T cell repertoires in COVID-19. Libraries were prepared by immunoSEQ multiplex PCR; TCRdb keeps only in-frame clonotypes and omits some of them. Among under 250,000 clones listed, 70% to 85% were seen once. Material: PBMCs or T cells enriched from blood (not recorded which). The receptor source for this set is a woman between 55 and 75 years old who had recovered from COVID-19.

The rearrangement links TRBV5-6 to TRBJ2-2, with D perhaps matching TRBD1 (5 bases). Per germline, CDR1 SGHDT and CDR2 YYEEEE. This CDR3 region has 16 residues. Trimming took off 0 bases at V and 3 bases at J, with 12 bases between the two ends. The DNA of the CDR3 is TGTGCCAGCAGCTTGGATTATGGGGCGGACACCGGGGAGCTGTTTTTT. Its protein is CASSLDYGADTGELFF.

CDR3 coding DNA: TGTGCCAGCAGCCGAGCACAGGGGGCTGGAAACACCATATATTTT. The encoded protein is CASSRAQGAGNTIYF. This chain links TRBV9 with TRBJ1-3; TRBD1 matches at 8 bases. V gave up 4 bases and J gave up 2 bases; unmatched junction bases: 5. Germline CDR1 is SGDLS and CDR2 is YYNGEE. CDR3 length: 15 amino acids.

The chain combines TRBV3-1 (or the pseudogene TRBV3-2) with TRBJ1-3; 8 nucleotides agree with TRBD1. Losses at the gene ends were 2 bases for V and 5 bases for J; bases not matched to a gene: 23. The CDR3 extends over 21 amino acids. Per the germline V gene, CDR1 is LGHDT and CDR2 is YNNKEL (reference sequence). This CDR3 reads CASSQPPRDPRTGRKRNTIYF. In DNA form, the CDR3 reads TGTGCCAGCAGCCAACCCCCGCGGGACCCTAGGACAGGGCGGAAGAGAAACACCATATATTTT.

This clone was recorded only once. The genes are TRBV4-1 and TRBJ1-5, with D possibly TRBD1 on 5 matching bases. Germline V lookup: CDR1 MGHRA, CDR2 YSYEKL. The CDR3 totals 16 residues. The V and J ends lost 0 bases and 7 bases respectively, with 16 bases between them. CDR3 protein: CASSQDSWGREQPQHF. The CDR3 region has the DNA TGCGCCAGCAGCCAAGATTCGTGGGGCCGGGAGCAGCCCCAGCATTTT.

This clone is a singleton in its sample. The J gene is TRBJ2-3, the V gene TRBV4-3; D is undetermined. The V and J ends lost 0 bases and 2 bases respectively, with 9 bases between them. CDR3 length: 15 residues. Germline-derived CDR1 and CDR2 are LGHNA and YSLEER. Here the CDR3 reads CASSQDLPHTDTQYF. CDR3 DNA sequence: TGCGCCAGCAGCCAAGATCTACCGCACACAGATACGCAGTATTTT.

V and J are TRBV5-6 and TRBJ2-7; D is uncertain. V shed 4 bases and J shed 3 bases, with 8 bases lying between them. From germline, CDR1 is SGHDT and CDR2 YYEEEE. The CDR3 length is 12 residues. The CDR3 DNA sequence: TGTGCCAGCAGCCGAAGAGTCTACGAGCAGTACTTC. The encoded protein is CASSRRVYEQYF.

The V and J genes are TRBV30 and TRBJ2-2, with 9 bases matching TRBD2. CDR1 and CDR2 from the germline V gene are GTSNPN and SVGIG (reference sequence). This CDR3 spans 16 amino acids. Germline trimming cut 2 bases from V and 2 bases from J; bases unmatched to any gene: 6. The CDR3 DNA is TGTGCCTGGAGTACCGTGCTAGCGGGAAACACCGGGGAGCTGTTTTTT. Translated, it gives CAWSTVLAGNTGELFF. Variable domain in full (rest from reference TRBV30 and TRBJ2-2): SQTIHQWPATLVQPVGSPLSLECTVEGTSNPNLYWYRQAAGRGLQLLFYSVGIGQISSEVPQNLSASRPQDRQFILSSKKLLLSDSGFYLCAWSTVLAGNTGELFFGEGSRLTVL.

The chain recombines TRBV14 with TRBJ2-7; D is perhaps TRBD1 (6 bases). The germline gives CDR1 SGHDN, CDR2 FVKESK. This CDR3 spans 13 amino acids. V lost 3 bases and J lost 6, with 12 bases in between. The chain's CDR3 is CASSHQTGREQYF. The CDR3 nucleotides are TGTGCCAGCAGCCATCAGACAGGACGCGAGCAGTACTTC.

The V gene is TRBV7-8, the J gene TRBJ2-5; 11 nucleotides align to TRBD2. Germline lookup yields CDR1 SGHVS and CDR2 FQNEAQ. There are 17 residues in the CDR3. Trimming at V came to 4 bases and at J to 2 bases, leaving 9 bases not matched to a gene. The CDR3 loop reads CASSSLLAGGGQETQYF. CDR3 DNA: TGTGCCAGCAGCTCACTGTTAGCGGGAGGGGGGCAAGAGACCCAGTACTTC.

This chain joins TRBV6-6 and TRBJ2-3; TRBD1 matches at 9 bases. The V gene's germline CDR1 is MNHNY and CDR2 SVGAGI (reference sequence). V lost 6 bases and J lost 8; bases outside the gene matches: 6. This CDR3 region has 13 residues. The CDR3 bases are TGTGCCAGCAGAGAACAGGGGGCGAGTACGCAGTATTTT. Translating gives CASREQGASTQYF.

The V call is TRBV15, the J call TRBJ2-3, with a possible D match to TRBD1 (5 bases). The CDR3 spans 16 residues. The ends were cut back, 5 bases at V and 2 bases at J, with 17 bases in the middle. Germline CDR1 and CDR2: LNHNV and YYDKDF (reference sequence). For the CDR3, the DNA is TGTGCCACCAGCCGCAGGGCAGTATACTTCACAGATACGCAGTATTTT. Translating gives CATSRRAVYFTDTQYF.

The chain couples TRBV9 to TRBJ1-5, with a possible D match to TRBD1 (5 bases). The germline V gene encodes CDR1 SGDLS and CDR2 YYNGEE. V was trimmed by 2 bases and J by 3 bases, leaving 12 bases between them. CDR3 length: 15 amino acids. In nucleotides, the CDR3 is TGTGCCAGCAGCGTTACGGCAGGGATCAATCAGCCCCAGCATTTT. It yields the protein CASSVTAGINQPQHF.

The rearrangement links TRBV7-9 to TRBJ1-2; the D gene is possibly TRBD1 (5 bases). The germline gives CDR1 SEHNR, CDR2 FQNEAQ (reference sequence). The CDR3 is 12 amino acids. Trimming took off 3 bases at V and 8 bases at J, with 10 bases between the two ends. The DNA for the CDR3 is TGTGCCAGCAGCTTGACAGAATCGGGCTACACCTTC. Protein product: CASSLTESGYTF.

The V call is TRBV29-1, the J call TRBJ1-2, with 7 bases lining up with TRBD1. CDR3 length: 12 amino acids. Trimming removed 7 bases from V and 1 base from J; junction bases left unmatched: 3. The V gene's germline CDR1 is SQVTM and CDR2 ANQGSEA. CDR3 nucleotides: TGCAGCGGGACAGGTGATAACTATGGCTACACCTTC. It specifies CSGTGDNYGYTF. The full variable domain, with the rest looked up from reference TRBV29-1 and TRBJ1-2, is SAVISQKPSRDICQRGTSLTIQCQVDSQVTMMFWYRQQPGQSLTLIATANQGSEATYESGFVIDKFPISRPNLTFSTLTVSNMSPEDSSIYLCSGTGDNYGYTFGSGTRLTVV.

CDR3: CAIRDTNQPQHF. In nucleotides, the CDR3 is TGTGCCATCAGGGACACCAATCAGCCCCAGCATTTT. The genes are TRBV10-3 and TRBJ1-5, with D possibly TRBD1 on 5 matching bases. Per the germline V gene, CDR1 is ENHRY and CDR2 is SYGVKD. V dropped 6 bases and J dropped 3 bases, with 6 bases sitting between them. The CDR3 consists of 12 residues.

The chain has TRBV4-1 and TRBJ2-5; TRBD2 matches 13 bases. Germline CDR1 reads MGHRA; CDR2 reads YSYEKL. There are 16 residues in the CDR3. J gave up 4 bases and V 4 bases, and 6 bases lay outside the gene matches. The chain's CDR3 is CASSLWTSGSSETQYF. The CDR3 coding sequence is TGCGCCAGCAGCCTATGGACTAGCGGGAGTTCAGAGACCCAGTACTTC.

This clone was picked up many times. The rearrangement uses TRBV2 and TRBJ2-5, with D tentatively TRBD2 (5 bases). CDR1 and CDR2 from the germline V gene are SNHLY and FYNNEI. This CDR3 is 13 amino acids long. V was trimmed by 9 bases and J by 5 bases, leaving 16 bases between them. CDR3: CASGSARGETQYF. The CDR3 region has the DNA TGTGCCAGTGGGTCTGCGAGAGGGGAGACCCAGTACTTC.

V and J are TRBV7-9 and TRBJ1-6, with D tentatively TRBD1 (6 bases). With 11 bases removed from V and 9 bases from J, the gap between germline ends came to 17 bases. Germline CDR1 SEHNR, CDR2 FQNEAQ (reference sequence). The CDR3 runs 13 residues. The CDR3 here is CALQEGEGSPLHF. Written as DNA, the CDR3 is TGTGCCCTTCAGGAGGGGGAGGGTTCACCCCTCCACTTT.

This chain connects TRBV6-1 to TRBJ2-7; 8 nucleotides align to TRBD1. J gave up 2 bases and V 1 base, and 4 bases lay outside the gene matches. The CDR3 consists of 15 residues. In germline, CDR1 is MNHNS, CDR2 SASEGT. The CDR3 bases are TGTGCCAGCAGTGAAGTGTGGACAGGGACCTACGAGCAGTACTTC. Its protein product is CASSEVWTGTYEQYF.

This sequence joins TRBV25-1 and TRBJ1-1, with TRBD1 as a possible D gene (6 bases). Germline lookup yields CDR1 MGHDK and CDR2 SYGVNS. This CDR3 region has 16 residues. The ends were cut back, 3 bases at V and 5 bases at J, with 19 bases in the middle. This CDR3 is CASSERGRGSGTEAFF. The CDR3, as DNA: TGTGCCAGCAGTGAGCGGGGGCGGGGCAGTGGTACTGAAGCTTTCTTT. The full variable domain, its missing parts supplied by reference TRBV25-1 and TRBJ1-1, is EADIYQTPRYLVIGTGKKITLECSQTMGHDKMYWYQQDPGMELHLIHYSYGVNSTEKGDLSSESTVSRIRTEHFPLTLESARPSHTSQYLCASSERGRGSGTEAFFGQGTRLTVV.

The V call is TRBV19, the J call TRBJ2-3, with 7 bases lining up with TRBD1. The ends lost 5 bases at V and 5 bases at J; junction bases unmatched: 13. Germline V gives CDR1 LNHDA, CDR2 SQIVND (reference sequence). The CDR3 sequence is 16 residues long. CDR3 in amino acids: CASSWGDRVLGDTQYF. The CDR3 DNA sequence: TGTGCCAGTAGTTGGGGCGACAGGGTTTTAGGAGATACGCAGTATTTT.